The rows below give T cell receptor beta chains drawn from one sample of a study of control samples from healthy donors and cancer patients. Sequencing used immunoSEQ multiplex PCR; TCRdb keeps in-frame clones, though not all of them. This table holds more than 95,000 clones, about 92% found once. The sequencing sample was made of PBMCs. All receptors come from a man older than 75 with head and neck cancer. Each CDR3 is given with its conserved first and last residue. D genes are given only for firm matches. The size of a clone is reported for some rows only, either as once, few or many, or as a class for expanded clones.

>NA|TRBV5-1|NA|TRBJ2-7
CASSLGGGEDYEQYF
TGCGCCAGCAGCTTGGGAGGGGGGGAGGACTACGAGCAGTACTTC
>NA|TRBV5-1|TRBD1|TRBJ2-7
CASSLDPGQGTYEQYF
TGCGCCAGCAGCTTGGATCCGGGACAGGGAACCTACGAGCAGTACTTC
>NA|TRBV5-6|NA|TRBJ2-1
CASSLVAAGPYNEQFF
TGTGCCAGCAGCTTGGTGGCGGCGGGCCCCTACAATGAGCAGTTCTTC
>NA|TRBV30|NA|TRBJ2-7
CACTAMGYYEQYF
TGTGCCTGTACCGCGATGGGGTACTACGAGCAGTACTTC
>NA|TRBV12-5|NA|TRBJ2-3
CASGLVLGASTDTQYF
TGTGCTAGTGGTTTGGTACTGGGGGCTAGCACAGATACGCAGTATTTT
>few|TRBV2|NA|TRBJ1-6
CASSFRGENNSPLHF
TGTGCCAGCAGTTTCCGTGGAGAGAATAATTCACCCCTCCACTTT
>NA|TRBV6-1|TRBD1|TRBJ1-1
CASSEGYSGTAMNTEAFF
TGTGCCAGCAGTGAAGGGTACTCCGGGACAGCTATGAACACTGAAGCTTTCTTT
>NA|TRBV4-3|NA|TRBJ2-1
CASSQVGGTPYNEQFF
TGCGCCAGCAGCCAAGTGGGCGGGACCCCTTACAATGAGCAGTTCTTC
>NA|TRBV18|NA|TRBJ2-6
CASSPGLGANVLTF
TGTGCCAGCTCACCGGGACTTGGGGCCAACGTCCTGACTTTC
>NA|TRBV4-1|TRBD2|TRBJ2-2
CASSPEVPGLGFADTGELFF
TGCGCCAGCAGCCCAGAGGTGCCGGGACTAGGGTTTGCCGACACCGGGGAGCTGTTTTTT
>NA|TRBV19|TRBD2|TRBJ2-2
CASSTHGGANTGELFF
TGTGCCAGTAGTACGCACGGGGGGGCGAACACCGGGGAGCTGTTTTTT
>NA|TRBV4-1|NA|TRBJ2-7
CASSQALTFSYEQYF
TGCGCCAGCAGCCAAGCACTCACCTTCTCCTACGAGCAGTACTTC
>NA|TRBV5-1|NA|TRBJ2-2
CASSSRQTGELFF
TGCGCCAGCAGCTCTAGACAGACCGGGGAGCTGTTTTTT
>NA|TRBV3-1/TRBV3-2|NA|TRBJ1-1
CASSQAPGTSEAFF
TGTGCCAGCAGCCAAGCCCCCGGCACTTCCGAAGCTTTCTTT
>NA|TRBV7-9|TRBD2|TRBJ2-1
CASSLASSGGGPYNEQFF
TGTGCCAGCAGCTTAGCGTCTAGTGGCGGGGGGCCCTACAATGAGCAGTTCTTC
>NA|TRBV11-2|NA|TRBJ1-1
CASSYSTTTTEAFF
TGTGCCAGCAGCTATTCTACGACCACCACTGAAGCTTTCTTT
>NA|TRBV5-1|TRBD2|TRBJ2-1
CASSHRLAGGPAYYNEQFF
TGCGCCAGCAGCCACCGACTAGCGGGAGGGCCGGCCTACTACAATGAGCAGTTCTTC
>NA|TRBV20-1|NA|TRBJ2-1
CSASWRRPLYNEQFF
TGCAGTGCTAGTTGGAGGAGGCCTTTATACAATGAGCAGTTCTTC
>few|TRBV11-3|NA|TRBJ2-3
CASSSAGLNTDTQYF
TGTGCCAGCAGCTCCGCGGGACTGAACACAGATACGCAGTATTTT
>NA|TRBV9|TRBD1|TRBJ1-2
CASSPWTGTGSGYTF
TGTGCCAGCAGCCCCTGGACAGGGACAGGTAGTGGCTACACCTTC
>NA|TRBV5-1|TRBD1|TRBJ2-2
CASSLQAGGVTGELFF
TGCGCCAGCAGCTTGCAAGCAGGGGGCGTCACCGGGGAGCTGTTTTTT
>NA|TRBV11-3|NA|TRBJ2-7
CASSPGVSSYEQYF
TGTGCCAGCAGCCCAGGGGTTAGCTCCTACGAGCAGTACTTC
>NA|TRBV5-5|TRBD2|TRBJ2-2
CASSLGTSGGLKGGTGELFF
TGTGCCAGCAGCTTGGGGACTAGCGGGGGTCTAAAGGGCGGCACCGGGGAGCTGTTTTTT
>NA|TRBV19|NA|TRBJ1-1
CASSMTHQYSMNTEAFF
TGTGCCAGTAGTATGACGCACCAGTATAGCATGAACACTGAAGCTTTCTTT
>NA|TRBV5-1|NA|TRBJ1-1
CASSLGSNTEAFF
TGCGCCAGCAGCTTGGGGTCAAACACTGAAGCTTTCTTT
>NA|TRBV3-1/TRBV3-2|NA|TRBJ1-1
CASSHTGPNTEAFF
TGTGCCAGCAGCCACACAGGTCCGAACACTGAAGCTTTCTTT
>NA|TRBV12-3/TRBV12-4|NA|TRBJ1-2
CASSPDRIYGYTF
TGTGCCAGCAGTCCTGACAGGATCTATGGCTACACCTTC
>NA|TRBV2|NA|TRBJ2-4
CASSALTAVGQYF
TGTGCCAGCAGCGCGTTGACAGCGGTGGGTCAGTACTTC
>once|TRBV7-9|NA|TRBJ2-5
CASSQDWEETQYF
TGTGCCAGCAGCCAGGACTGGGAAGAGACCCAGTACTTC
>NA|TRBV19|NA|TRBJ2-1
CASSFGNEQFF
TGTGCCAGTAGCTTCGGCAATGAGCAGTTCTTC
>NA|TRBV7-2|TRBD2|TRBJ2-1
CASSSGLAGGNSYNEQFF
TGTGCCAGCAGCTCCGGACTAGCGGGAGGCAATTCGTATAATGAGCAGTTCTTC
>few|TRBV4-2|NA|TRBJ1-3
CASSQSGNTIYF
TGTGCCAGCAGCCAGTCTGGAAACACCATATATTTT
>NA|TRBV5-1|NA|TRBJ2-1
CASSPTVDSYNEQFF
TGCGCCAGCAGCCCGACAGTTGACTCCTACAATGAGCAGTTCTTC